This T cell receptor (beta chain) originates from a study of control samples from healthy donors and cancer patients. Germline trimming cut 3 bases from V and 5 bases from J; bases unmatched to any gene: 7. In germline, CDR1 is MNHNS, CDR2 SASEGT. The CDR3 length is 15 residues. Measured with immunoSEQ multiplex PCR; TCRdb has only the in-frame clones, and not every one. Here the sample spans about 160,000 clones, over 90% being singletons. This TCR came from a woman younger than 45 in good health. The V gene is TRBV6-1, the J gene TRBJ2-5; 9 positions agree with TRBD1. Sequencing was performed on blood. CDR3 sequence: CASSDGTGSMETQYF. CDR3 nucleotide sequence: TGTGCCAGCAGTGATGGGACAGGGAGTATGGAGACCCAGTACTTC.